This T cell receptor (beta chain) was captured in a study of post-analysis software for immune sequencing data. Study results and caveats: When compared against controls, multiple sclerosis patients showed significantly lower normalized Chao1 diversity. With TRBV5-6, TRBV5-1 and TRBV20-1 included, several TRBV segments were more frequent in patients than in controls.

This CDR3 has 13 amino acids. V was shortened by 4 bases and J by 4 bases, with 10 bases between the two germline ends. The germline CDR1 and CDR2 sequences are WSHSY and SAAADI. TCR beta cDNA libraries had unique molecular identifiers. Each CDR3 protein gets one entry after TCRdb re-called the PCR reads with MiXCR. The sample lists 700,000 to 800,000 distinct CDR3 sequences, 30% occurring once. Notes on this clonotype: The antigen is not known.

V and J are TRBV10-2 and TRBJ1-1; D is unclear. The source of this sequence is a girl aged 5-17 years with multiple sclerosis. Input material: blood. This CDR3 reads CASSVRSLTEAFF. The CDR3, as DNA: TGCGCCAGCAGTGTTCGCTCCCTCACTGAAGCTTTCTTT.